Listed here are 24 T cell receptor beta chains from one sample, sequenced in a study of T cells after yellow fever vaccination. TCRdb analysed the 5' RACE reads with MiXCR anew, one entry per CDR3 protein. In the table there are 300,000 to 350,000 distinct CDR3 sequences, less than 9.5% of which are singletons. This sample comprised PBMCs, obtained roughly 45 days after the first yellow fever vaccination. These receptors were obtained from a man aged 18 to 30 who received the YFV17D yellow fever vaccine.

J is TRBJ1-4 and V is TRBV19; D uncertain. Per germline, CDR1 LNHDA and CDR2 SQIVND (reference sequence). The CDR3 spans 13 residues. The V end lost 10 bases, the J end lost 0 bases, and 9 bases lay between the germline ends. CDR3 coding DNA: TGTGCCACCTCCAGAACAACTAATGAAAAACTGTTTTTT. It translates to CATSRTTNEKLFF. The full variable domain, its missing parts supplied by reference TRBV19 and TRBJ1-4, is DGGITQSPKYLFRKEGQNVTLSCEQNLNHDAMYWYRQDPGQGLRLIYYSQIVNDFQKGDIAEGYSVSREKKESFPLTVTSAQKNPTAFYLCATSRTTNEKLFFGSGTQLSVL.

The chain combines TRBV20-1 with TRBJ2-3; D is unresolved. Germline loops: CDR1 DFQATT, CDR2 SNEGSKA (reference sequence). Trimming took off 1 base at V and 2 bases at J, with 13 bases between the two ends. The CDR3 consists of 15 residues. The DNA for the CDR3 is TGCAGTGCTAGAGTATCACACGAGACCACAGATACGCAGTATTTT. Protein sequence: CSARVSHETTDTQYF.

This clonotype has a count of ten or more. The chain links TRBV7-9 to TRBJ1-1; D is ambiguous. V was pared by 5 bases and J by 4 bases, with 8 bases between. Per germline, CDR1 SEHNR and CDR2 FQNEAQ (reference sequence). The CDR3 has 12 residues. CDR3 sequence: CASSPRGTEAFF. The CDR3 DNA reads as TGTGCCAGCAGCCCGCGGGGCACTGAAGCTTTCTTT.

The sample holds a few counts of this clonotype. This chain uses TRBV11-2 with TRBJ2-3; TRBD2 matches 8 bases. The length of the CDR3 is 15 residues. In germline, CDR1 is SGHAT, CDR2 FQNNGV. J gave up 1 base and V 6 bases, and 6 bases lay outside the gene matches. The chain's CDR3 is CASSSSGGGTDTQYF. CDR3 bases: TGTGCCAGCAGTTCCTCCGGGGGGGGCACAGATACGCAGTATTTT. Based on the CDR3 plus reference TRBV11-2 and TRBJ2-3, the full variable domain is EAGVAQSPRYKIIEKRQSVAFWCNPISGHATLYWYQQILGQGPKLLIQFQNNGVVDDSQLPKDRFSAERLKGVDSTLKIQPAKLEDSAVYLCASSSSGGGTDTQYFGPGTRLTVL.

This clonotype showed up just a few times. The chain links TRBV5-6 to TRBJ2-1, with 9 bases lining up with TRBD2. CDR1 and CDR2 (germline): SGHDT, YYEEEE. With V trimmed by 2 bases and J by 3 bases, 3 bases remained unmatched. The CDR3 is 15 residues long. The CDR3 region is CASSFSGGYYNEQFF. The CDR3 nucleotides read TGTGCCAGCAGCTTTAGCGGGGGCTACTACAATGAGCAGTTCTTC.

The chain has TRBV9 and TRBJ2-3; 8 bases agree with TRBD2. The CDR3 covers 16 residues. V dropped 0 bases and J dropped 1; count of bases not matched to a gene: 4. Looked up from germline, CDR1 is SGDLS and CDR2 is YYNGEE. The CDR3 DNA reads as TGTGCCAGCAGCGTAGACCCAGCGGGGGGCACAGATACGCAGTATTTT. Translation gives CASSVDPAGGTDTQYF. The full variable domain, with the rest looked up from reference TRBV9 and TRBJ2-3, is DSGVTQTPKHLITATGQRVTLRCSPRSGDLSVYWYQQSLDQGLQFLIQYYNGEERAKGNILERFSAQQFPDLHSELNLSSLELGDSALYFCASSVDPAGGTDTQYFGPGTRLTVL.

This clonotype has a handful of counts. The CDR3 reads CSATDRGRGETQYF. Here the CDR3 DNA reads TGCAGTGCTACGGACAGGGGGCGCGGGGAGACCCAGTACTTC. V is TRBV20-1 and J is TRBJ2-5, with TRBD1 identical over 11 bases. From germline, CDR1 is DFQATT and CDR2 SNEGSKA (reference sequence). With 4 bases clipped from V and 5 bases from J, the junction kept 6 bases outside the gene matches. The CDR3 runs 14 residues.

This clonotype was seen a handful of times. The J gene is TRBJ2-6, the V gene TRBV19; D call uncertain. The CDR3 has 14 amino acids. The germline V and J ends were trimmed by 5 bases and 5 bases, with 10 bases remaining between them. CDR1 is LNHDA, CDR2 SQIVND, per germline (reference sequence). The CDR3 protein is CASSLVRRANVLTF. Here the CDR3 DNA reads TGTGCCAGTAGTCTCGTGCGTCGGGCCAACGTCCTGACTTTC.

In its sample, this clonotype was seen a few times. This chain connects TRBV6-1 to TRBJ2-6; D remains ambiguous. CDR3 length: 15 amino acids. Germline values: CDR1 MNHNS, CDR2 SASEGT. Trimming left V 4 bases short and J 0 bases short, with 7 bases between. CDR3 in amino acids: CASSVVFSGANVLTF. CDR3 nucleotides: TGTGCCAGCAGTGTCGTCTTCTCTGGGGCCAACGTCCTGACTTTC.

At least ten counts were recorded for this clonotype. The gene calls are TRBV5-1 and TRBJ1-2; D is ambiguous. Germline V gives CDR1 SGHRS, CDR2 YFSETQ. This CDR3 has 12 residues. Trimming took off 3 bases at V and 9 bases at J, with 12 bases between the two ends. The CDR3 DNA sequence: TGCGCCAGCAGCTCGACACTCATAAGCTACACCTTC. Amino acids: CASSSTLISYTF.

The J gene is TRBJ2-7, the V gene TRBV5-8; D is possibly TRBD2 (6 bases). CDR1 SGHTS and CDR2 YDEGEE come from the germline V gene. The CDR3 runs 14 residues. The DNA of the CDR3 is TGTGCCGGCAGCTGGGGGGACGAATCCTACGAGCAGTACGTC. Its translation: CAGSWGDESYEQYV.

V usage is TRBV14 and J usage is TRBJ2-1; 8 nucleotides line up with TRBD1. Germline CDR1 SGHDN, CDR2 FVKESK. V lost 2 bases and J lost 9; bases outside the gene matches: 6. The CDR3 extends over 14 amino acids. CDR3 sequence: CASSQFRTGSEQFF. Here the CDR3 DNA reads TGTGCCAGCAGCCAATTCCGGACAGGGTCTGAGCAGTTCTTC.

The CDR3 DNA reads TGTGCCAGCAGCCCCGGACAGGGCCATGGCTACACCTTC. As protein: CASSPGQGHGYTF. The V and J genes are TRBV7-9 and TRBJ1-2, with 8 bases that match TRBD1. CDR1 is SEHNR and CDR2 is FQNEAQ in the germline V gene (reference sequence). The CDR3 runs 13 residues. The J segment lost 6 bases and the V segment lost 5 bases, leaving 5 bases of the junction unmatched.

This rearrangement joins TRBV5-1 to TRBJ2-1, with 7 bases identical to TRBD1. Trimming cost V 4 bases and J 6 bases; bases outside gene matches: 13. This CDR3 has 16 amino acids. CDR1 SGHRS and CDR2 YFSETQ come from the germline V gene. CDR3 region: CASSTAQGVTSNEQFF. DNA for the CDR3: TGCGCCAGCAGCACGGCCCAGGGGGTCACTAGCAATGAGCAGTTCTTC.

This clonotype was found a few times. The chain links TRBV27 to TRBJ1-6, with D hard to call. Looked up from germline, CDR1 is MNHEY and CDR2 is SMNVEV (reference sequence). This CDR3 spans 13 amino acids. V was shortened by 1 base and J by 7 bases, with 5 bases between the two germline ends. CDR3 DNA: TGTGCCAGCAGTTTATTTAAGAATTCACCCCTCCACTTT. Its translation is CASSLFKNSPLHF.

V and J are TRBV18 and TRBJ2-7; TRBD1 agrees at 7 bases. This CDR3 comprises 16 residues. With 2 bases clipped from V and 0 bases from J, the junction kept 7 bases outside the gene matches. CDR1 KGHSH and CDR2 LQKENI come from the germline V gene. The CDR3 DNA reads TGTGCCAGCTCACCAGCACCGGGACAGAGCTCCTACGAGCAGTACGTC. Protein product: CASSPAPGQSSYEQYV.

The chain has TRBV4-2 and TRBJ2-5, with no clear D. Germline values: CDR1 LGHNA, CDR2 YNFKEQ. The length of the CDR3 is 14 residues. V lost 5 bases and J 1 base, leaving 11 bases between the germline ends. CDR3 in DNA: TGTGCCAGCAGCGAAACGGGTGCCCAAGAGACCCAGTACTTC. Its translation: CASSETGAQETQYF.

This clonotype came up a few times. V gene TRBV20-1 combines with J gene TRBJ2-7, with no clear D. CDR3 size: 12 residues. Germline values: CDR1 DFQATT, CDR2 SNEGSKA (reference sequence). V lost 5 bases and J lost 3, with 11 bases in between. The CDR3 loop reads CSALRNNYEQYV. The CDR3 DNA reads TGCAGTGCTTTACGAAACAACTACGAGCAGTACGTC.

This sequence joins TRBV19 and TRBJ2-1; no reliable D call. This CDR3 spans 16 amino acids. Germline V gives CDR1 LNHDA, CDR2 SQIVND (reference sequence). V gave up 6 bases and J gave up 5 bases, with 20 bases separating them. CDR3 sequence (DNA): TGTGCCAGTAGCCCCCCGCCGGGTGTGGGCCACAATGAGCAGTTCTTC. Translating it yields CASSPPPGVGHNEQFF.

The sample holds a few counts of this clonotype. The chain has TRBV6-1 and TRBJ2-1, with 10 positions matching TRBD2. The germline gives CDR1 MNHNS, CDR2 SASEGT. V was clipped by 5 bases and J by 6 bases; unmatched bases: 7. This CDR3 has 15 amino acids. CDR3 residues: CASSTPGLAVNEQFF. CDR3 nucleotides: TGTGCCAGCAGTACCCCCGGACTAGCGGTCAATGAGCAGTTCTTC.

This chain uses TRBV15 with TRBJ2-2; D gene unclear. The germline V and J ends were trimmed by 0 bases and 8 bases, with 10 bases remaining between them. This CDR3 spans 14 amino acids. Germline V CDR1 and CDR2: LNHNV, YYDKDF (reference sequence). CDR3 region: CATSRDLRPGELFF. CDR3 sequence (DNA): TGTGCCACCAGCAGAGACCTTCGGCCTGGGGAGCTGTTTTTT. Looking up the rest from reference TRBV15 and TRBJ2-2 gives the full variable domain: DAMVIQNPRYQVTQFGKPVTLSCSQTLNHNVMYWYQQKSSQAPKLLFHYYDKDFNNEADTPDNFQSRRPNTSFCFLDIRSPGLGDTAMYLCATSRDLRPGELFFGEGSRLTVL.

The chain combines TRBV6-4 with TRBJ1-1; possibly TRBD1 for D (6 bases). Trimming took 3 bases from V and 1 from J, leaving 6 bases between them. The CDR3 has 13 amino acids. CDR1 and CDR2 from the germline V gene are MRHNA and SNTAGT. This CDR3 is CASSEDRNTEAFF. CDR3 DNA sequence: TGTGCCAGCAGTGAGGACAGGAACACTGAAGCTTTCTTT.

In this sample, this clonotype turned up a few times. The V and J genes are TRBV6-1 and TRBJ2-6, with TRBD2 matching 13 bases. CDR1 is MNHNS and CDR2 is SASEGT in the germline V gene. V dropped 5 bases and J dropped 1; count of bases not matched to a gene: 2. The CDR3 length is 17 residues. The CDR3 region is CASSLTSGRSGANVLTF. For the CDR3, the DNA is TGTGCCAGCAGTCTGACTAGCGGGAGGTCTGGGGCCAACGTCCTGACTTTC.

This clonotype turned up a few times. CDR3 sequence reads: CASSSGGYNTGELFF. The CDR3 DNA reads as TGTGCCAGCAGCTCAGGGGGGTATAACACCGGGGAGCTGTTTTTT. This rearrangement joins TRBV7-2 to TRBJ2-2; TRBD1 is a possible D gene (7 bases). V was cut by 4 bases and J by 2 bases, with 11 bases left in between. CDR1 SGHTA and CDR2 FQGNSA come from the germline V gene. The CDR3 covers 15 residues.